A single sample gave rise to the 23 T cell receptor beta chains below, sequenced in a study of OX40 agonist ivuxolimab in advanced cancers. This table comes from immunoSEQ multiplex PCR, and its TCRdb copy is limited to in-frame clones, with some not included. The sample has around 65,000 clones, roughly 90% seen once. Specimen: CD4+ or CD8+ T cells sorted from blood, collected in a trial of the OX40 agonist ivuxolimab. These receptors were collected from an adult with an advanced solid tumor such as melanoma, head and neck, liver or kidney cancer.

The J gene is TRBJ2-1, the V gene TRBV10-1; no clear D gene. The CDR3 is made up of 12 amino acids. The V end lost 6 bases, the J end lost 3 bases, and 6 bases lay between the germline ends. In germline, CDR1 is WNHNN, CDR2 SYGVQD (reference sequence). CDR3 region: CASSEDYNEQFF. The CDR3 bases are TGCGCCAGCAGCGAGGACTACAATGAGCAGTTCTTC.

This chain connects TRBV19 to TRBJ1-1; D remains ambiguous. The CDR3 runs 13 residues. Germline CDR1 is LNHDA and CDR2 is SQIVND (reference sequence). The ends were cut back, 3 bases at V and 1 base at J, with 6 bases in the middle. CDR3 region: CASSIGENTEAFF. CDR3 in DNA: TGTGCCAGTAGTATCGGAGAGAACACTGAAGCTTTCTTT.

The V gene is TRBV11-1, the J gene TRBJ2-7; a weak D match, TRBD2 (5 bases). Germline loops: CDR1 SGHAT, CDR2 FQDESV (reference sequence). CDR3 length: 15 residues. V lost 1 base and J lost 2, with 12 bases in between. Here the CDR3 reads CASSLVPDGTYEQYF. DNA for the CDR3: TGTGCCAGCAGCTTAGTCCCGGACGGGACCTACGAGCAGTACTTC.

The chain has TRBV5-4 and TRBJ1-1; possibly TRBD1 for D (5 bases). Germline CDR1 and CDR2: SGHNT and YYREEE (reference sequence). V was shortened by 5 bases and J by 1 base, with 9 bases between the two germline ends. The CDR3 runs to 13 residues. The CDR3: CASSRGENTEAFF. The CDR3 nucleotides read TGTGCCAGCAGTCGGGGGGAGAACACTGAAGCTTTCTTT.

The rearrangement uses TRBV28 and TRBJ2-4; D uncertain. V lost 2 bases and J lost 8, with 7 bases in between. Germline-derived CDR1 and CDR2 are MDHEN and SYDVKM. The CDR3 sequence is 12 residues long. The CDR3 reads CASSLNGHIQYF. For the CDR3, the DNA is TGTGCCAGCAGTTTAAATGGCCACATTCAGTACTTC.

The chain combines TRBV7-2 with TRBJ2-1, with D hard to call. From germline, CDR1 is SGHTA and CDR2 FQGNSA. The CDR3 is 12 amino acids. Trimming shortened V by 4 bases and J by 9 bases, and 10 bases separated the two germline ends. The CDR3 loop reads CASSYLIGEQFF. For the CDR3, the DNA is TGTGCCAGCAGCTACTTGATCGGTGAGCAGTTCTTC.

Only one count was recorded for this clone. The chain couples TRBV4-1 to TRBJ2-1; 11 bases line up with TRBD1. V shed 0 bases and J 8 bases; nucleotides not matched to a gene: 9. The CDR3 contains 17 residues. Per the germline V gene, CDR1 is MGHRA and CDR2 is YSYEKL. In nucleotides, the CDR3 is TGCGCCAGCAGCCAAGATTCGGACAGGGGGCCATGGGATGAGCAGTTCTTC. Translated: CASSQDSDRGPWDEQFF.

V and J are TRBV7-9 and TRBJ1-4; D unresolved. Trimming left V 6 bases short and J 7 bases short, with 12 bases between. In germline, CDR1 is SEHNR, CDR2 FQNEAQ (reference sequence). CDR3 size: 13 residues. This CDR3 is CASSYMDLEKLFF. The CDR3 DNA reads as TGTGCCAGCAGTTACATGGACCTTGAAAAACTGTTTTTT.

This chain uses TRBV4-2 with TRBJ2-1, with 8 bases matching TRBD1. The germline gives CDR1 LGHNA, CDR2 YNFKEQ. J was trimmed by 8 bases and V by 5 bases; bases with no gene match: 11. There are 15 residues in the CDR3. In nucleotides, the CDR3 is TGTGCCAGCAGCTCCCCAGCGGACAGGGAATATGAGCAGTTCTTC. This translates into CASSSPADREYEQFF.

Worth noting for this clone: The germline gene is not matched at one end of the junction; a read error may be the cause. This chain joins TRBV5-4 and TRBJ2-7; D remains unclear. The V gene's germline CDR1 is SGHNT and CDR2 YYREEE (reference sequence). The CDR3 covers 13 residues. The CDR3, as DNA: TGTGCCAGCAGCTTGGGGCAGTTCTACGGGCAGTACTTC. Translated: CASSLGQFYGQYF.

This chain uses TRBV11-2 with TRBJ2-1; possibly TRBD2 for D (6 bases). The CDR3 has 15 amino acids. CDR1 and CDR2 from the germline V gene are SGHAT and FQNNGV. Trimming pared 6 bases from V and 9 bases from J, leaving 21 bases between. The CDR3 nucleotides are TGTGCCAGCAGTCCCTGGGATCTCAATAGCGGTGAGCAGTTCTTC. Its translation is CASSPWDLNSGEQFF. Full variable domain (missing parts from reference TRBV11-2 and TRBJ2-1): EAGVAQSPRYKIIEKRQSVAFWCNPISGHATLYWYQQILGQGPKLLIQFQNNGVVDDSQLPKDRFSAERLKGVDSTLKIQPAKLEDSAVYLCASSPWDLNSGEQFFGPGTRLTVL.

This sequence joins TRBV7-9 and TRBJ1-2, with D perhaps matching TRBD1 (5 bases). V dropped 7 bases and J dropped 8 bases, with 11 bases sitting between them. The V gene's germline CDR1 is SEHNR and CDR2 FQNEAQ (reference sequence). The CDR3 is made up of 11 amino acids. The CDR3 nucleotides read TGTGCCAGCACCATGGGGGACGGCTACACCTTC. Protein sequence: CASTMGDGYTF.

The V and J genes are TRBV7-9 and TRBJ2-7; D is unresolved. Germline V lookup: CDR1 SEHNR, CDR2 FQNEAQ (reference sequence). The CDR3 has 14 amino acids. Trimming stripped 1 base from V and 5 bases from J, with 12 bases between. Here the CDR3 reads CASSLVGYPNEQYF. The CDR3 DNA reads TGTGCCAGCAGCTTAGTGGGATATCCCAACGAGCAGTACTTC.

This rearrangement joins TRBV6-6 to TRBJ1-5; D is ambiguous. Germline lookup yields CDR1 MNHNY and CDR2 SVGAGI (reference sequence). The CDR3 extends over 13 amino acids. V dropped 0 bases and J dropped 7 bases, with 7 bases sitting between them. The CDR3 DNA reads TGTGCCAGCAGTTACTCGTCGTTACAGCCCCAGCATTTT. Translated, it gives CASSYSSLQPQHF.

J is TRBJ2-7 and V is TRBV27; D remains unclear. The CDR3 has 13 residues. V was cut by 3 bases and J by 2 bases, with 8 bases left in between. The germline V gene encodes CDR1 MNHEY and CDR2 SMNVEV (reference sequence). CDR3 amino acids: CASSFYGPYEQYF. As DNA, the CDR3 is TGTGCCAGCAGTTTCTATGGGCCCTACGAGCAGTACTTC.

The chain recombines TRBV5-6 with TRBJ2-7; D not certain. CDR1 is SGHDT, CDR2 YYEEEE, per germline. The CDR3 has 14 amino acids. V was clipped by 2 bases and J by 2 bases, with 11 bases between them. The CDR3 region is CASSFGADPYEQYF. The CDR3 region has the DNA TGTGCCAGCAGCTTCGGTGCAGACCCCTACGAGCAGTACTTC. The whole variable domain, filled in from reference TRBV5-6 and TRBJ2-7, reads DAGVTQSPTHLIKTRGQQVTLRCSPKSGHDTVSWYQQALGQGPQFIFQYYEEEERQRGNFPDRFSGHQFPNYSSELNVNALLLGDSALYLCASSFGADPYEQYFGPGTRLTVT.

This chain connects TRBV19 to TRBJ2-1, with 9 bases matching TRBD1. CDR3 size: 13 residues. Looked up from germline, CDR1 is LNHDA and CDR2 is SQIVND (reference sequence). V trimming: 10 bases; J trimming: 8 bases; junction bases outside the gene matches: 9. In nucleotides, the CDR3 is TGTGCCACCACAGGGGGCTTAGTCCATGAGCAGTTCTTC. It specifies CATTGGLVHEQFF.

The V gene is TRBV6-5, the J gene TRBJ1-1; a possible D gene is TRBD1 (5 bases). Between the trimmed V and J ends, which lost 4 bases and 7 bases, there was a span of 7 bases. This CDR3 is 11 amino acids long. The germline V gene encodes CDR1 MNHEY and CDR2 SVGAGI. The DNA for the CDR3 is TGTGCCAGCAGTTTGGGGGTTGAAGCTTTCTTT. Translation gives CASSLGVEAFF.

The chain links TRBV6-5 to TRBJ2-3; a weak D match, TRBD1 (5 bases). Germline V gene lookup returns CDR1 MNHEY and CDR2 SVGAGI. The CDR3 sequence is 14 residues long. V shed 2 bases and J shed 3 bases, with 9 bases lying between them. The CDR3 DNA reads TGTGCCAGCAGTTACGGGGCTTGGACAGATACGCAGTATTTT. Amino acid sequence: CASSYGAWTDTQYF.

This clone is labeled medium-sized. The CDR3 loop is CASSSLGSEQYF. The CDR3 DNA is TGTGCCAGCAGTTCCCTCGGTTCCGAGCAGTACTTC. V and J are TRBV27 and TRBJ2-7; no clear D gene. The CDR3 runs 12 residues. Trimming removed 4 bases at V and 6 bases at J, with 10 bases between. Germline loops: CDR1 MNHEY, CDR2 SMNVEV (reference sequence).

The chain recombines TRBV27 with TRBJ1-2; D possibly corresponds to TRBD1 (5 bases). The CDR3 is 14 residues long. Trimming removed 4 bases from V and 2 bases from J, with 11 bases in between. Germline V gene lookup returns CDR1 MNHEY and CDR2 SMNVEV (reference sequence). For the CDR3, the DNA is TGTGCCAGCAGTTCGCAGACAGTAAACTATGGCTACACCTTC. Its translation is CASSSQTVNYGYTF.

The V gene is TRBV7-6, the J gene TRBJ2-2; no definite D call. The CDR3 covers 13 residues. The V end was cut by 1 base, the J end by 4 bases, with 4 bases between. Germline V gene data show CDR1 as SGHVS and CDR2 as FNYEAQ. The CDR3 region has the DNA TGTGCCAGCAGCTTAGGAGGCACCGGGGAGCTGTTTTTT. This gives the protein CASSLGGTGELFF.

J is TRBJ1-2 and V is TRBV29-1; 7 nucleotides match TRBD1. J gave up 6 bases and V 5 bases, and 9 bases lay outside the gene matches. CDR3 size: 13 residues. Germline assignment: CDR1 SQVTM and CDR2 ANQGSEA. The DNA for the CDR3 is TGCAGCGTTCCCGGACAGGTGTACGATGGCTACACCTTC. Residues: CSVPGQVYDGYTF.